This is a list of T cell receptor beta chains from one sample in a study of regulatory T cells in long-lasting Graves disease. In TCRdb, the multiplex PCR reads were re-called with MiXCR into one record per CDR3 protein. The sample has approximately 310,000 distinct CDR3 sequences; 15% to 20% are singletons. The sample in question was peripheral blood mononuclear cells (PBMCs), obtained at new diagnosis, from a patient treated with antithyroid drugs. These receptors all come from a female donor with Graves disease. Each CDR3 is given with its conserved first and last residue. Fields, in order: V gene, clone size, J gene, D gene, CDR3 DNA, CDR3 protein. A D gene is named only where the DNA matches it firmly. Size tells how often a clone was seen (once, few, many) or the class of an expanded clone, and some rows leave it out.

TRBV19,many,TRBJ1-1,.,TGTGCCAGTATCAACTACAATCTGGGTAACACTGAAGCTTTCTTT,CASINYNLGNTEAFF
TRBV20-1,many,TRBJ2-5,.,TGCAGTGCTAGGGGGGACATAGAAGAGACCCAGTACTTC,CSARGDIEETQYF
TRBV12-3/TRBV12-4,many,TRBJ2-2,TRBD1,TGTGCCAGCAGACCACTTGACAGGGTAAACACCGGGGAGCTGTTTTTT,CASRPLDRVNTGELFF
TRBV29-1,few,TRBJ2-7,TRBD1,TGCAGCGTCGCTTTGTTGGGACAGGGGCAATTAGGGACCTACGAGCAGTACTTC,CSVALLGQGQLGTYEQYF
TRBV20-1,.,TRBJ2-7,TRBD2,TGCAGTGCTAAAAAACTAGCGGCGGGATGGTCCTACGAGCAGTACTTC,CSAKKLAAGWSYEQYF
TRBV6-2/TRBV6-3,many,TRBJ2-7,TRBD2,TGTGCCAGCAGTAACTCCCTAGCGGGAGAATACGAGCAGTACTTC,CASSNSLAGEYEQYF
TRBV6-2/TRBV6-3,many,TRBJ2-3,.,TGTGCCAGCAGTGTTTTGTTGGCAGATACGCAGTATTTT,CASSVLLADTQYF
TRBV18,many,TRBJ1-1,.,TGTGCCAGCTCACCATTATCCGGGTCCGTAGACACTGAAGCTTTCTTT,CASSPLSGSVDTEAFF
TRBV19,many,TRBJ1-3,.,TGTGCCAGTACGGCGGGGAACACCATATATTTT,CASTAGNTIYF
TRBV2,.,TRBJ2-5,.,TGTGCCAGCAAGTCCGTGGAGACCCAGTACTTC,CASKSVETQYF
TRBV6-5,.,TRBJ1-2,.,TGTGCCAGCAGTTACCCTTTGGGCGTTAACTATGGCTACACCTTC,CASSYPLGVNYGYTF
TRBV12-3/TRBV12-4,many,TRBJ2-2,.,TGTGCCAGCAGTTTAGTGGCTAGCGCGAACACCGGGGAGCTGTTTTTT,CASSLVASANTGELFF
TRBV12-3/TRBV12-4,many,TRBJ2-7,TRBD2,TGTGCCAGCAGTTTATTAGCGGGTGGCTTTAGAAACGAGCAGTACTTC,CASSLLAGGFRNEQYF
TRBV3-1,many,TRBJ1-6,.,TGTGCCAGCAGCCGGTCGACTAAGAATTCACCCCTCCACTTT,CASSRSTKNSPLHF